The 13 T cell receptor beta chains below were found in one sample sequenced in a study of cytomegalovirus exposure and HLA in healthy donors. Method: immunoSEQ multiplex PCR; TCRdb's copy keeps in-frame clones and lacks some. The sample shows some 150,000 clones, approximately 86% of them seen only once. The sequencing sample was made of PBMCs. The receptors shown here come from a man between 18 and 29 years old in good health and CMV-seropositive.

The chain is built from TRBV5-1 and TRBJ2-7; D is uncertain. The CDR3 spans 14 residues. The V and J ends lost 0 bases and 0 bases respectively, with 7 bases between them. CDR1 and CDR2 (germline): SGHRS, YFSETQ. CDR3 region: CASSLVTASYEQYF. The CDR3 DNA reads TGCGCCAGCAGCTTGGTTACAGCCTCCTACGAGCAGTACTTC.

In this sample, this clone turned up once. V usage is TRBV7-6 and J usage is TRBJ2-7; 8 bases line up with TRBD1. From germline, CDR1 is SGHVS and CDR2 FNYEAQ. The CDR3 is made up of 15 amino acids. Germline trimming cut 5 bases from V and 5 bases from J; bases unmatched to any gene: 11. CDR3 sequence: CASSALDREGDEQYF. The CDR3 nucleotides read TGTGCCAGCAGCGCCCTGGACAGGGAAGGTGACGAGCAGTACTTC.

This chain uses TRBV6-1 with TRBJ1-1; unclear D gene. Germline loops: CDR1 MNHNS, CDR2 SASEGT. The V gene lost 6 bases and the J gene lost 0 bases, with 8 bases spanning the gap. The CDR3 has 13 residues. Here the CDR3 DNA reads TGTGCCAGCAGGAGGCGGGTGAACACTGAAGCTTTCTTT. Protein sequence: CASRRRVNTEAFF.

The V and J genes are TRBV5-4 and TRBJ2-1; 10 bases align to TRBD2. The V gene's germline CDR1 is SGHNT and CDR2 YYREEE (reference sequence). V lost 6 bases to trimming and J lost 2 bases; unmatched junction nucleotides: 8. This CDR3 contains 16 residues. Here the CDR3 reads CASNPAGGAAYNEQFF. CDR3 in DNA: TGTGCCAGCAACCCAGCGGGAGGGGCGGCCTACAATGAGCAGTTCTTC. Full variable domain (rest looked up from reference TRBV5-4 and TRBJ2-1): ETGVTQSPTHLIKTRGQQVTLRCSSQSGHNTVSWYQQALGQGPQFIFQYYREEENGRGNFPPRFSGLQFPNYSSELNVNALELDDSALYLCASNPAGGAAYNEQFFGPGTRLTVL.

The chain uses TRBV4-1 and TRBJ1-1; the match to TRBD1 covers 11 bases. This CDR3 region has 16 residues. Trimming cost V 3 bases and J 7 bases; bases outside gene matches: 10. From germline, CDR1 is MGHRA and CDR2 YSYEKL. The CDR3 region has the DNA TGCGCCAGCAGCCAGGGGGGGACAGGGGGTGGAGGTGAAGCTTTCTTT. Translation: CASSQGGTGGGGEAFF.

The CDR3 region has the DNA TGTGCCAGCAGTTACCAACTAGGGACTGAAGCTTTCTTT. Its protein is CASSYQLGTEAFF. This rearrangement joins TRBV6-5 to TRBJ1-1; D remains unclear. Trimming left V 2 bases short and J 5 bases short, with 9 bases between. This CDR3 contains 13 residues. Germline CDR1 is MNHEY and CDR2 is SVGAGI.

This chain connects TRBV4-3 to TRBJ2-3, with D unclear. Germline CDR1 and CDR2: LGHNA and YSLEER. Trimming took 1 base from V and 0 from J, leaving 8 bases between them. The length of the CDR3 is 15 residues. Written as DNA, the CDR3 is TGCGCCAGCAGCCAAGTCCAAACTAGCACAGATACGCAGTATTTT. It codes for CASSQVQTSTDTQYF.

CDR3 residues: CATSRDLTGGSNQPQHF. In nucleotides, the CDR3 is TGTGCCACCAGCAGAGATCTGACAGGGGGAAGCAATCAGCCCCAGCATTTT. The V call is TRBV15, the J call TRBJ1-5; TRBD1 matches 9 bases. CDR1 is LNHNV, CDR2 YYDKDF, per germline (reference sequence). This CDR3 region has 17 residues. Trimming removed 0 bases from V and 1 base from J; junction bases left unmatched: 4.

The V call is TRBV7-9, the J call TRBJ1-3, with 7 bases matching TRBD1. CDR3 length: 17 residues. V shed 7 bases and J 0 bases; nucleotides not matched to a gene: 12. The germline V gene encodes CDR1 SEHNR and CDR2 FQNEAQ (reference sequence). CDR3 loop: CASILGTEGFSGNTIYF. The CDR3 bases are TGTGCCAGCATCCTAGGGACAGAAGGATTCTCTGGAAACACCATATATTTT.

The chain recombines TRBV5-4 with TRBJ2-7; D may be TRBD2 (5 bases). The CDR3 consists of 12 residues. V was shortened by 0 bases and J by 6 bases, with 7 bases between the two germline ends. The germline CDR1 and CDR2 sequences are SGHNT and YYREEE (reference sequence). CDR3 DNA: TGTGCCAGCAGCTTGGATGCGGGCGAGCAGTACTTC. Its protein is CASSLDAGEQYF.

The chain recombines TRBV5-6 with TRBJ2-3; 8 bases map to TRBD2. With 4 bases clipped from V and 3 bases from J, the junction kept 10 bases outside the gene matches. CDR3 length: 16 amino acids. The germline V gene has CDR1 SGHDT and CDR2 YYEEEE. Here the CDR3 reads CASSQTSGEGTDTQYF. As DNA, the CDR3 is TGTGCCAGCAGCCAAACTAGCGGTGAGGGGACAGATACGCAGTATTTT.

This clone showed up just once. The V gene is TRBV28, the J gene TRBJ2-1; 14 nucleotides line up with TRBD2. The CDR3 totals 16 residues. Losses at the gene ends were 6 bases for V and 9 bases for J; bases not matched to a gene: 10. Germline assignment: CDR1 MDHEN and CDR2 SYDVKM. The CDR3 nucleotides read TGTGCCAGCAGCTACGTTAGGACTAGCGGGAGGTTTGAGCAGTTCTTC. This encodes CASSYVRTSGRFEQFF.

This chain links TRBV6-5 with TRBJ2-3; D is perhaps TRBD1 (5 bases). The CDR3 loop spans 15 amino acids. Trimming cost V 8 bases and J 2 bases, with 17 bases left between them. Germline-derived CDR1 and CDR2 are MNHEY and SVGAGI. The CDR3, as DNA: TGTGCCAGCCGTCGTGGGGCCCGGACCACAGATACGCAGTATTTT. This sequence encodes CASRRGARTTDTQYF.